The 30 T cell receptor beta chains listed next were all sequenced from one sample in a study of T cells expressing NK-cell markers. Following a re-call of the 5' RACE reads, TCRdb has one entry per CDR3 protein and lacks DNA. The repertoire table contains about 160,000 distinct CDR3 sequences. Sequencing was carried out using blood T cells: a sorted CD56 or NKG2C T cell subset, CD4+ or CD8+ T cells, or bulk PBMC T cells (not recorded which). These receptors came from a man aged 18 to 69 in good health.

The chain carries TRBV3-1 and TRBJ2-7; TCRdb calls TRBD2, which cannot be checked without DNA. The CDR3 is 14 residues long. Looked up from germline, CDR1 is LGHDT and CDR2 is YNNKEL (reference sequence). Here the CDR3 reads CASSVKGTSGGLYF.

The J gene is TRBJ2-2, the V gene TRBV14; checking the TCRdb D call of TRBD1 is not possible without DNA. The CDR3 has 16 residues. CDR1 is SGHDN and CDR2 is FVKESK in the germline V gene. The CDR3 spells CASSGWSGANTGELFF.

The V and J genes are TRBV5-1 and TRBJ1-2; the D gene TCRdb calls, TRBD1, cannot be checked with no DNA. The CDR3 runs 15 residues. Per germline, CDR1 SGHRS and CDR2 YFSETQ. This chain's CDR3 is CASSLSPGTGRGYTF.

The V gene is TRBV6-1, the J gene TRBJ2-6; TCRdb designates TRBD1, a call that cannot be tested without DNA. Germline CDR1 reads MNHNS; CDR2 reads SASEGT. CDR3 length: 15 amino acids. The CDR3 here is CASSVGQSGANVLTF.

This rearrangement joins TRBV29-1 to TRBJ1-4; the D call from TCRdb, TRBD1, cannot be confirmed without DNA. Germline CDR1 SQVTM, CDR2 ANQGSEA. This CDR3 region has 15 residues. CDR3: CSVFGAGQGIEKLFF.

The J gene is TRBJ1-1, the V gene TRBV6-1; TCRdb's D call, TRBD1, is unchecked because there is no DNA. The germline gives CDR1 MNHNS, CDR2 SASEGT. This CDR3 spans 18 amino acids. The CDR3 loop reads CASSQLGTGALMNTEAFF.

V and J are TRBV6-1 and TRBJ1-5; the TCRdb D gene call, TRBD1, has no DNA to confirm it. The germline V gene has CDR1 MNHNS and CDR2 SASEGT. The CDR3 is 16 residues long. The CDR3 protein is CASRQRDRYSNQPQHF.

The CDR3 loop reads CASSFLPKIQETQYF. This chain uses TRBV5-8 with TRBJ2-5; lacking DNA, the TRBD2 call made by TCRdb goes unchecked. Germline V lookup: CDR1 SGHTS, CDR2 YDEGEE. The CDR3 runs 15 residues.

CDR3 amino acids: CATSGPGQGNTEAFF. This chain links TRBV24-1 with TRBJ1-1; the TCRdb D gene call, TRBD1, has no DNA to confirm it. Germline assignment: CDR1 KGHDR and CDR2 SFDVKD. The CDR3 contains 15 residues.

V gene TRBV30 combines with J gene TRBJ1-1. Germline-derived CDR1 and CDR2 are GTSNPN and SVGIG (reference sequence). The CDR3 runs 13 residues. The CDR3 sequence is CAWSVSGWTEAFF.

This chain uses TRBV9 with TRBJ2-6; TCRdb calls TRBD1, which cannot be checked without DNA. From germline, CDR1 is SGDLS and CDR2 YYNGEE. This CDR3 comprises 18 residues. This CDR3 is CASSDATGTLSGANVLTF.

The V and J genes are TRBV27 and TRBJ2-1; TCRdb lists TRBD1, though no DNA is available to test this call. CDR1 and CDR2 (germline): MNHEY, SMNVEV (reference sequence). The CDR3 is made up of 15 amino acids. The CDR3 loop is CASSLGGGPIYEQFF.

The chain is built from TRBV6-2 or TRBV6-3 and TRBJ2-3; without DNA, the TCRdb call of TRBD1 cannot be checked. Germline V gives CDR1 MNHEY, CDR2 SVGEGT. The CDR3 contains 22 residues. CDR3 sequence reads: CASSYQYTGQGASGGSTDTQYF.

The chain has TRBV6-6 and TRBJ2-7. In germline, CDR1 is MNHNY, CDR2 SVGAGI (reference sequence). This CDR3 comprises 12 residues. The CDR3 region is CASSYAVYEQYF.

The rearrangement links TRBV27 to TRBJ2-3; without DNA, the TCRdb call of TRBD1 cannot be checked. This CDR3 region has 16 residues. The germline V gene has CDR1 MNHEY and CDR2 SMNVEV (reference sequence). The CDR3: CASSPPGAGSPDTQYF.

This chain uses TRBV6-1 with TRBJ1-2. This CDR3 has 14 residues. Germline CDR1 and CDR2: MNHNS and SASEGT. The CDR3 reads CASTIIGDDYGYTF.

J is TRBJ1-2 and V is TRBV29-1; TCRdb's D call of TRBD1 is untestable without DNA. This CDR3 contains 13 residues. CDR1 and CDR2 from the germline V gene are SQVTM and ANQGSEA. The CDR3: CSVGGGIDYGYTF.

V usage is TRBV5-4 and J usage is TRBJ2-5; TCRdb calls TRBD2, which cannot be checked without DNA. The CDR3 covers 16 residues. The V gene's germline CDR1 is SGHNT and CDR2 YYREEE (reference sequence). The CDR3 protein is CASSMGLAGHQETQYF.

This chain connects TRBV10-2 to TRBJ2-3; the D call of TRBD2 rests on TCRdb alone, since no DNA is present to check it. CDR1 and CDR2 (germline): WSHSY, SAAADI. This CDR3 comprises 15 residues. The chain's CDR3 is CASAGLADHTDTQYF.

The V and J genes are TRBV3-1 and TRBJ2-5. CDR1 and CDR2 (germline): LGHDT, YNNKEL (reference sequence). The CDR3 is 15 residues long. The CDR3: CASSQDRASQETQYF.

The chain uses TRBV4-1 and TRBJ2-2; TCRdb's assignment of TRBD2 cannot be checked, as there is no DNA. CDR1 and CDR2 from the germline V gene are MGHRA and YSYEKL. This CDR3 contains 17 residues. The CDR3 protein is CASSLTALAGGPGELFF.

The chain is built from TRBV10-3 and TRBJ2-3. The CDR3 covers 15 residues. Germline V gives CDR1 ENHRY, CDR2 SYGVKD. The CDR3 protein is CAISESTSGTDTQYF.

CDR3 sequence: CSARDLGRENTEAFF. The genes are TRBV20-1 and TRBJ1-1; no DNA is available, so the TRBD1 call from TCRdb remains unchecked. CDR3 length: 15 amino acids. Germline V gives CDR1 DFQATT, CDR2 SNEGSKA (reference sequence).

The chain links TRBV28 to TRBJ2-3; TCRdb designates TRBD1, a call that cannot be tested without DNA. In germline, CDR1 is MDHEN, CDR2 SYDVKM. This CDR3 region has 13 residues. The CDR3 region is CASSLDPGQGEYF.

The chain couples TRBV9 to TRBJ2-3; TCRdb's D gene call, TRBD1, goes unchecked for lack of DNA. From germline, CDR1 is SGDLS and CDR2 YYNGEE. There are 14 residues in the CDR3. The chain's CDR3 is CASSVGQSTDTQYF.

V gene TRBV6-5 combines with J gene TRBJ2-2; absent DNA, TCRdb's TRBD1 call cannot be checked. CDR3 size: 16 residues. Germline CDR1 reads MNHEY; CDR2 reads SVGAGI. The CDR3 is CASSYGSGIATGELFF.

The gene calls are TRBV7-2 and TRBJ1-1; TCRdb indicates TRBD1, and absent DNA this call remains unverified. CDR3 length: 12 residues. The germline V gene has CDR1 SGHTA and CDR2 FQGNSA. Here the CDR3 reads CASTGDSPEAFF.

The V call is TRBV7-6, the J call TRBJ2-3; the TRBD1 assignment by TCRdb is unverifiable without DNA. CDR1 and CDR2 (germline): SGHVS, FNYEAQ. There are 12 residues in the CDR3. CDR3 sequence reads: CASSSGSDTQYF.

This chain joins TRBV28 and TRBJ1-2; TCRdb gives TRBD1 as the D gene, but with no DNA this cannot be confirmed. Germline CDR1 reads MDHEN; CDR2 reads SYDVKM. The CDR3 loop spans 17 amino acids. The CDR3 spells CASSLSLGERNNYGYTF.

This chain's CDR3 is CASSTTGKEAGYTF. The rearrangement joins TRBV7-9 to TRBJ1-2; TCRdb proposes TRBD1, but this gene call is untestable without DNA. The CDR3 spans 14 residues. In germline, CDR1 is SEHNR, CDR2 FQNEAQ (reference sequence).